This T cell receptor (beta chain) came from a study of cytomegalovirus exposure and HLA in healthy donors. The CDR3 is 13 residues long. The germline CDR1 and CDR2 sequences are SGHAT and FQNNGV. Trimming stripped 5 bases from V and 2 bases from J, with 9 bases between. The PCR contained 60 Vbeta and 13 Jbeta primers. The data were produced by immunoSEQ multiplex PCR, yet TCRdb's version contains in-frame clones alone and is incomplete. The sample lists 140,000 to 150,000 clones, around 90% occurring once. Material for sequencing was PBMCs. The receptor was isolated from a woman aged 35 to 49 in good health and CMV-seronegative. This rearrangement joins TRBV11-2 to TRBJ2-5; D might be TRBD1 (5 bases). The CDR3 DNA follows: TGTGCCAGCAGCGTGGGGCGGCAAGAGACCCAGTACTTC. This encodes CASSVGRQETQYF.